A single sample is the source of the 24 T cell receptor beta chains below, sequenced in a study of OX40 agonist ivuxolimab in advanced cancers. Sequencing used immunoSEQ multiplex PCR; TCRdb keeps in-frame clones, though not all of them. The repertoire has roughly 46,000 clones, roughly 90% of them found once; the top ten carry 4.9%. Sequencing used CD4+ or CD8+ T cells sorted from blood, obtained in a trial of the OX40 agonist ivuxolimab. Every receptor here comes from an adult with an advanced solid tumor such as melanoma, head and neck, liver or kidney cancer.

This clone was picked up one time. This chain joins TRBV9 and TRBJ2-2; the D gene is possibly TRBD2 (5 bases). This CDR3 has 15 residues. Germline lookup yields CDR1 SGDLS and CDR2 YYNGEE. Trimming pared 3 bases from V and 3 bases from J, leaving 12 bases between. The CDR3 region has the DNA TGTGCCAGCAGCGGACCGGGGTCAGACACCGGGGAGCTGTTTTTT. Protein: CASSGPGSDTGELFF.

The V gene is TRBV30, the J gene TRBJ1-5; unclear D gene. From germline, CDR1 is GTSNPN and CDR2 SVGIG (reference sequence). The CDR3 consists of 15 residues. Trimming removed 0 bases from V and 7 bases from J, with 16 bases in between. CDR3 coding DNA: TGTGCCTGGAGTGTACGTGAGGGTTTATGGCAGCCCCAGCATTTT. Its protein is CAWSVREGLWQPQHF.

The V call is TRBV18, the J call TRBJ1-5; 8 bases fit TRBD1. This CDR3 is built from 15 residues. Germline V lookup: CDR1 KGHSH, CDR2 LQKENI. Germline trimming cut 2 bases from V and 5 bases from J; bases unmatched to any gene: 5. CDR3 region: CASSPVDRGDQPQHF. The CDR3 coding sequence is TGTGCCAGCTCACCAGTCGACAGGGGCGATCAGCCCCAGCATTTT.

V is TRBV4-3 and J is TRBJ2-3; the D gene is possibly TRBD2 (6 bases). Trimming shortened V by 0 bases and J by 5 bases, and 12 bases separated the two germline ends. This CDR3 is built from 15 residues. Germline V gene lookup returns CDR1 LGHNA and CDR2 YSLEER. The CDR3 protein is CASSQDLAREDTQYF. The CDR3 DNA reads TGCGCCAGCAGCCAAGACTTAGCGCGGGAAGATACGCAGTATTTT.

The chain uses TRBV28 and TRBJ2-7; 8 positions match TRBD1. The J segment lost 2 bases and the V segment lost 3 bases, leaving 6 bases of the junction unmatched. This CDR3 region has 15 residues. The V gene's germline CDR1 is MDHEN and CDR2 SYDVKM. Here the CDR3 DNA reads TGTGCCAGCAGTTTCTCTAGGACAGGGACCTACGAGCAGTACTTC. Amino acid sequence: CASSFSRTGTYEQYF.

V and J are TRBV29-1 and TRBJ2-7, with 9 bases identical to TRBD1. The germline V gene encodes CDR1 SQVTM and CDR2 ANQGSEA. The CDR3 length is 14 residues. V shed 4 bases and J 6 bases; nucleotides not matched to a gene: 10. CDR3 DNA sequence: TGCAGCGTTGTGGAAGGGACAGGGTTAGGCGAGCAGTACTTC. It is translated as CSVVEGTGLGEQYF.

The rearrangement uses TRBV27 and TRBJ1-1; 8 bases agree with TRBD1. The CDR3 extends over 15 amino acids. Germline trimming cut 2 bases from V and 5 bases from J; bases unmatched to any gene: 7. CDR1 and CDR2 from the germline V gene are MNHEY and SMNVEV (reference sequence). DNA of the CDR3: TGTGCCAGCAGTTTAGGTCAGGGGGCAAGAACTGAAGCTTTCTTT. Translation gives CASSLGQGARTEAFF.

This chain uses TRBV11-1 with TRBJ2-2; D gene unclear. With 5 bases removed from V and 4 bases from J, the gap between germline ends came to 5 bases. This CDR3 contains 12 residues. Germline V CDR1 and CDR2: SGHAT, FQDESV (reference sequence). The CDR3 here is CASSQPTGELFF. The CDR3 DNA reads TGTGCCAGCAGCCAACCCACCGGGGAGCTGTTTTTT.

The chain carries TRBV5-4 and TRBJ2-5; the D gene is possibly TRBD2 (5 bases). CDR3 length: 15 residues. Deletions cut 0 bases from V and 5 bases from J, with 14 bases between. Germline CDR1 SGHNT, CDR2 YYREEE (reference sequence). CDR3 region: CASSLDLGVGETQYF. CDR3 nucleotides: TGTGCCAGCAGCTTGGATTTGGGAGTGGGGGAGACCCAGTACTTC.

A word on this clone: Other nucleotide sequences in the sample specify the same CDR3. The chain links TRBV11-3 to TRBJ2-1, with 7 bases that match TRBD2. CDR3 length: 13 residues. Germline-derived CDR1 and CDR2 are SGHNT and YENEEA. V lost 3 bases and J lost 7; bases outside the gene matches: 3. The CDR3 sequence: CASSLREWNEQFF. The CDR3 DNA reads TGTGCCAGCAGCTTGCGGGAGTGGAATGAGCAGTTCTTC.

The rearrangement uses TRBV6-1 and TRBJ2-2; D unresolved. Germline V gene lookup returns CDR1 MNHNS and CDR2 SASEGT. CDR3 length: 15 residues. V was shortened by 4 bases and J by 1 base, with 10 bases between the two germline ends. CDR3 in DNA: TGTGCCAGCAGTGTCACGAGCGTGAACACCGGGGAGCTGTTTTTT. It encodes CASSVTSVNTGELFF.

J is TRBJ1-2 and V is TRBV4-2; D possibly corresponds to TRBD1 (6 bases). Trimming removed 3 bases from V and 2 bases from J, with 10 bases in between. This CDR3 contains 14 residues. Germline V gives CDR1 LGHNA, CDR2 YNFKEQ. CDR3 sequence: CASSHPTGNYGYTF. CDR3 nucleotide sequence: TGTGCCAGCAGCCACCCGACAGGAAACTATGGCTACACCTTC.

This clone came up a few times. The gene calls are TRBV20-1 and TRBJ2-7, with TRBD2 as a possible D gene (6 bases). Deletions cut 7 bases from V and 4 bases from J, with 11 bases between. This CDR3 comprises 11 residues. CDR1 DFQATT and CDR2 SNEGSKA come from the germline V gene (reference sequence). The CDR3 nucleotides read TGCAGTGTGCTAGCGAGGTACGAGCAGTACGTC. It translates to CSVLARYEQYV.

The chain employs TRBV4-2 and TRBJ1-5, with D unclear. V lost 1 base and J lost 3, with 13 bases in between. Germline CDR1 reads LGHNA; CDR2 reads YNFKEQ. The CDR3 length is 16 residues. The CDR3 DNA is TGTGCCAGCAGCCAAGGTTTCGAAGGTTTCAATCAGCCCCAGCATTTT. It specifies CASSQGFEGFNQPQHF.

This clone appeared a few times. This chain uses TRBV10-3 with TRBJ2-7, with D possibly called TRBD1 or TRBD2 (5 bases each). V lost 10 bases and J 3 bases, leaving 16 bases between the germline ends. Per germline, CDR1 ENHRY and CDR2 SYGVKD. This CDR3 is built from 13 residues. The CDR3 protein is CATLGDPIYEQYF. As DNA, the CDR3 is TGTGCCACCCTCGGGGACCCGATCTACGAGCAGTACTTC.

The CDR3 here is CASSVDWGPGGWETQYF. The CDR3 DNA reads as TGTGCCAGCAGCGTAGATTGGGGTCCAGGGGGATGGGAGACCCAGTACTTC. This sequence joins TRBV9 and TRBJ2-5, with 7 bases lining up with TRBD1. V dropped 0 bases and J dropped 5; count of bases not matched to a gene: 13. From germline, CDR1 is SGDLS and CDR2 YYNGEE. This CDR3 is 17 amino acids long.

The chain employs TRBV25-1 and TRBJ1-4; perhaps TRBD1 as D (5 bases). V shed 4 bases and J shed 6 bases, with 9 bases lying between them. Germline CDR1 and CDR2: MGHDK and SYGVNS. The CDR3 has 13 amino acids. Here the CDR3 DNA reads TGTGCCAGCAGTGCCAGGGTAGATGAAAAACTGTTTTTT. This gives the protein CASSARVDEKLFF.

The chain recombines TRBV5-8 with TRBJ1-1, with a tentative D call TRBD1 (6 bases). Trimming shortened V by 2 bases and J by 3 bases, and 14 bases separated the two germline ends. The CDR3 length is 15 residues. The germline CDR1 and CDR2 sequences are SGHTS and YDEGEE. DNA for the CDR3: TGTGCCAGCAGCTTCGCCAAGGGGGTGGACACTGAAGCTTTCTTT. Residues: CASSFAKGVDTEAFF.

V is TRBV10-3 and J is TRBJ1-1; TRBD1 might be the D (6 bases). Germline loops: CDR1 ENHRY, CDR2 SYGVKD. The CDR3 runs 14 residues. V was clipped by 4 bases and J by 0 bases, with 9 bases between them. The CDR3 is CAISGDMMNTEAFF. The CDR3 DNA is TGTGCCATCAGTGGGGACATGATGAACACTGAAGCTTTCTTT.

The V and J genes are TRBV27 and TRBJ2-5, with TRBD1 as a possible D gene (7 bases). CDR3 size: 13 residues. The germline CDR1 and CDR2 sequences are MNHEY and SMNVEV (reference sequence). Deletions cut 4 bases from V and 5 bases from J, with 11 bases between. The CDR3, as DNA: TGTGCCAGCAGTTCGGCAGGGGGGGAGACCCAGTACTTC. Translated: CASSSAGGETQYF.

This chain connects TRBV28 to TRBJ1-5; 9 nucleotides match TRBD1. CDR1 is MDHEN and CDR2 is SYDVKM in the germline V gene. The CDR3 loop spans 16 amino acids. The ends lost 4 bases at V and 2 bases at J; junction bases unmatched: 6. The CDR3 coding sequence is TGTGCCAGCAGTTCCGGACAGGGGTCTCGCAATCAGCCCCAGCATTTT. This sequence encodes CASSSGQGSRNQPQHF.

The rearrangement links TRBV6-1 to TRBJ1-1; 7 bases fit TRBD1. Germline-derived CDR1 and CDR2 are MNHNS and SASEGT. The CDR3 consists of 14 residues. Unmatched junction bases numbered 10, after V lost 5 bases and J lost 7 bases. The CDR3 is CASSNPGTAYEAFF. CDR3 nucleotide sequence: TGTGCCAGCAGTAACCCCGGGACAGCATATGAAGCTTTCTTT.

This chain links TRBV2 with TRBJ1-1; a weak D match, TRBD1 (5 bases). Trimming removed 3 bases from V and 3 bases from J, with 11 bases in between. The length of the CDR3 is 14 residues. Germline V CDR1 and CDR2: SNHLY, FYNNEI. The CDR3 loop is CASSDPGRDTEAFF. CDR3 in DNA: TGTGCCAGCAGTGACCCCGGCAGGGACACTGAAGCTTTCTTT.

The chain is built from TRBV6-5 and TRBJ1-1; D unclear. The germline gives CDR1 MNHEY, CDR2 SVGAGI. V was cut by 0 bases and J by 3 bases, with 11 bases left in between. The CDR3 loop spans 15 amino acids. CDR3: CASSYSPGRDTEAFF. CDR3 DNA: TGTGCCAGCAGTTACTCCCCCGGTAGGGACACTGAAGCTTTCTTT.